Listed here are 21 T cell receptor beta chains from one sample, sequenced in a study of Ad26.COV2.S vaccination and SARS-CoV-2 variants. TCRdb keeps only in-frame clones here, not all; method: immunoSEQ multiplex PCR. The sample contains over 400,000 clones, about 92% of which appear only once. Treatment in this sample: over 15 received Ad26.COV2.S at low or high dose, single or two shots; about five received placebo; per-sample allocation not given. Specimens were obtained on day 63 following the first vaccine or placebo injection. The sequences come from peripheral blood, collected in a trial of Ad26.COV2.S vaccine versus placebo. All receptors come from a person between 18 and 60 years old who received the Ad26.COV2.S COVID-19 vaccine or a placebo.

This chain joins TRBV28 and TRBJ2-7, with 9 bases identical to TRBD2. CDR1 is MDHEN, CDR2 SYDVKM, per germline. J was trimmed by 3 bases and V by 5 bases; bases with no gene match: 8. The CDR3 sequence is 15 residues long. The CDR3 spells CASSPTSGGFYEQYF. CDR3 nucleotide sequence: TGTGCCAGCAGTCCGACTAGCGGAGGCTTCTACGAGCAGTACTTC.

J is TRBJ1-5 and V is TRBV27, with 8 bases matching TRBD1. CDR3 size: 15 residues. Germline CDR1 MNHEY, CDR2 SMNVEV (reference sequence). With 10 bases clipped from V and 6 bases from J, the junction kept 14 bases outside the gene matches. CDR3 amino acids: CATSRGQGGSQPQHF. The CDR3 region has the DNA TGTGCCACCTCCCGCGGACAGGGTGGGAGTCAGCCCCAGCATTTT.

This clone was detected only once. This chain links TRBV7-2 with TRBJ2-1, with 16 bases that match TRBD2. Germline V gene lookup returns CDR1 SGHTA and CDR2 FQGNSA. This CDR3 spans 16 amino acids. V dropped 5 bases and J dropped 7; count of bases not matched to a gene: 5. The CDR3 here is CASSPGLAGGMNEQFF. Here the CDR3 DNA reads TGTGCCAGCAGCCCGGGACTAGCGGGAGGGATGAATGAGCAGTTCTTC.

The V call is TRBV30, the J call TRBJ2-2; 8 bases are a match to TRBD2. With V trimmed by 3 bases and J by 3 bases, 6 bases remained unmatched. CDR1 and CDR2 from the germline V gene are GTSNPN and SVGIG (reference sequence). This CDR3 spans 15 amino acids. The DNA for the CDR3 is TGTGCCTGGAGACCGAGCGGGAGCCACACCGGGGAGCTGTTTTTT. Its translation is CAWRPSGSHTGELFF.

The chain employs TRBV7-9 and TRBJ1-3; no firm D call. This CDR3 region has 13 residues. Germline V gives CDR1 SEHNR, CDR2 FQNEAQ (reference sequence). Between the trimmed V and J ends, which lost 0 bases and 2 bases, there was a span of 2 bases. DNA of the CDR3: TGTGCCAGCAGCTTAGCGGCTGGAAACACCATATATTTT. This translates into CASSLAAGNTIYF. Complete variable domain (other parts from reference TRBV7-9 and TRBJ1-3): DTGVSQNPRHKITKRGQNVTFRCDPISEHNRLYWYRQTLGQGPEFLTYFQNEAQLEKSRLLSDRFSAERPKGSFSTLEIQRTEQGDSAMYLCASSLAAGNTIYFGEGSWLTVV.

This chain links TRBV27 with TRBJ2-1; 10 nucleotides agree with TRBD2. CDR1 and CDR2 from the germline V gene are MNHEY and SMNVEV (reference sequence). The CDR3 spans 14 residues. Losses at the gene ends were 2 bases for V and 9 bases for J; bases not matched to a gene: 4. DNA for the CDR3: TGTGCCAGCAGTTTACTAGCGGGAGTTGCTGAGCAGTTCTTC. Amino acids: CASSLLAGVAEQFF.

V and J are TRBV7-3 and TRBJ2-3; D may be TRBD1 (5 bases). CDR1 is SGHTA and CDR2 is FQGTGA in the germline V gene. V was cut by 5 bases and J by 6 bases, with 9 bases left in between. The CDR3 is 12 amino acids. CDR3 in amino acids: CASSPGRDTQYF. The DNA of the CDR3 is TGTGCCAGCAGCCCAGGGCGGGATACGCAGTATTTT.

The V gene is TRBV9, the J gene TRBJ1-2; 11 bases line up with TRBD1. This CDR3 region has 15 residues. Trimming removed 0 bases from V and 8 bases from J; junction bases left unmatched: 6. CDR1 SGDLS and CDR2 YYNGEE come from the germline V gene. The CDR3 DNA follows: TGTGCCAGCAGCGTAGCGGACAGGGGGCACGAAGGCTACACCTTC. It is translated as CASSVADRGHEGYTF. Looking up the rest from reference TRBV9 and TRBJ1-2 gives the full variable domain: DSGVTQTPKHLITATGQRVTLRCSPRSGDLSVYWYQQSLDQGLQFLIQYYNGEERAKGNILERFSAQQFPDLHSELNLSSLELGDSALYFCASSVADRGHEGYTFGSGTRLTVV.

The rearrangement joins TRBV3-1 (or the pseudogene TRBV3-2) to TRBJ2-7; tentative D call: TRBD1 (6 bases). CDR3 length equals 13 residues. V lost 3 bases and J lost 3, with 9 bases in between. Germline V gene sequence: CDR1 LGHDT, CDR2 YNNKEL (reference sequence). CDR3 coding DNA: TGTGCCAGCAGCCAGGACAGACACTACGAGCAGTACTTC. This encodes CASSQDRHYEQYF.

The chain recombines TRBV11-2 with TRBJ2-7; D is undetermined. The CDR3 covers 11 residues. V was shortened by 2 bases and J by 6 bases, with 5 bases between the two germline ends. Germline V gene lookup returns CDR1 SGHAT and CDR2 FQNNGV. The chain's CDR3 is CASSLFTEQYF. Written as DNA, the CDR3 is TGTGCCAGCAGCTTATTTACCGAGCAGTACTTC.

The chain joins TRBV7-2 to TRBJ1-6; no reliable D call. Germline values: CDR1 SGHTA, CDR2 FQGNSA. CDR3 length equals 15 residues. V shed 1 base and J shed 3 bases, with 7 bases lying between them. CDR3 amino acids: CASSLGGVYNSPLHF. The CDR3 region has the DNA TGTGCCAGCAGCTTAGGCGGGGTCTATAATTCACCCCTCCACTTT.

The chain is built from TRBV3-1 (or the pseudogene TRBV3-2) and TRBJ2-1; D might be TRBD2 (6 bases). Germline V gene lookup returns CDR1 LGHDT and CDR2 YNNKEL (reference sequence). Trimming took off 1 base at V and 6 bases at J, with 13 bases between the two ends. The CDR3 contains 15 residues. As DNA, the CDR3 is TGTGCCAGCAGCCAAGGGGCGGGAAGTAGCAATGAGCAGTTCTTC. Amino acids: CASSQGAGSSNEQFF.

The chain recombines TRBV5-8 with TRBJ2-3; 8 bases map to TRBD1. J was trimmed by 6 bases and V by 1 base; bases with no gene match: 7. In germline, CDR1 is SGHTS, CDR2 YDEGEE. The CDR3 length is 15 residues. The CDR3 DNA is TGTGCCAGCAGCTTGCGGACCACAGGGGGGGATACGCAGTATTTT. It translates to CASSLRTTGGDTQYF. Full variable domain (remainder filled in from reference TRBV5-8 and TRBJ2-3): EAGVTQSPTHLIKTRGQQATLRCSPISGHTSVYWYQQALGLGLQFLLWYDEGEERNRGNFPPRFSGRQFPNYSSELNVNALELEDSALYLCASSLRTTGGDTQYFGPGTRLTVL.

This chain joins TRBV7-6 and TRBJ2-1, with D maybe TRBD2 (5 bases). The CDR3 extends over 13 amino acids. The germline V and J ends were trimmed by 5 bases and 6 bases, with 11 bases remaining between them. Germline CDR1 and CDR2: SGHVS and FNYEAQ. For the CDR3, the DNA is TGTGCCAGCAGCCCTAGCCTGGGCAATGAGCAGTTCTTC. Translation gives CASSPSLGNEQFF.

V is TRBV12-3 or TRBV12-4 and J is TRBJ2-5; 7 bases are shared with TRBD2. J was trimmed by 5 bases and V by 5 bases; bases with no gene match: 2. The CDR3 sequence is 12 residues long. The CDR3, as DNA: TGTGCCAGCAGTCGACTAGCCGAGACCCAGTACTTC. Its translation is CASSRLAETQYF.

This chain connects TRBV10-3 to TRBJ2-7, with 13 bases fitting TRBD2. CDR1 ENHRY and CDR2 SYGVKD come from the germline V gene. Trimming removed 2 bases from V and 4 bases from J; junction bases left unmatched: 2. This CDR3 region has 15 residues. The CDR3 nucleotides are TGTGCCATCAGTGAGGGGACTAGCGGGATTTACGAGCAGTACTTC. This sequence encodes CAISEGTSGIYEQYF.

The chain recombines TRBV5-1 with TRBJ1-2; 7 positions match TRBD1. V shed 1 base and J 7 bases; nucleotides not matched to a gene: 4. The length of the CDR3 is 13 residues. Germline V gene lookup returns CDR1 SGHRS and CDR2 YFSETQ. In DNA form, the CDR3 reads TGCGCCAGCAGCTTGACAGGGGACCGTGGCTACACCTTC. Its protein product is CASSLTGDRGYTF.

This clone was seen a single time. The chain has TRBV5-1 and TRBJ2-3, with TRBD1 identical over 8 bases. V lost 0 bases and J lost 3; bases outside the gene matches: 3. Germline V CDR1 and CDR2: SGHRS, YFSETQ. The CDR3 is 15 amino acids. Here the CDR3 DNA reads TGCGCCAGCAGCTTGGGGACAGGGTTGACAGATACGCAGTATTTT. Its protein product is CASSLGTGLTDTQYF.

This chain links TRBV27 with TRBJ2-1, with 11 bases that match TRBD2. This CDR3 is 18 amino acids long. V lost 0 bases, J lost 8 bases, and 12 bases stayed unmatched. Germline V gene lookup returns CDR1 MNHEY and CDR2 SMNVEV (reference sequence). CDR3 DNA sequence: TGTGCCAGCAGTTTATCACCTAATCCTATTAGCGGGAGGGATGAGCAGTTCTTC. Translation: CASSLSPNPISGRDEQFF.

The V call is TRBV2, the J call TRBJ2-1, with D perhaps TRBD1 (6 bases). V lost 0 bases and J lost 8, with 20 bases in between. The germline CDR1 and CDR2 sequences are SNHLY and FYNNEI. The CDR3 consists of 17 residues. The CDR3, as DNA: TGTGCCAGCAGTGAAGCGGGGCAGGGGCGGAGGAAGGATGAGCAGTTCTTC. It is translated as CASSEAGQGRRKDEQFF.

V gene TRBV5-1 combines with J gene TRBJ2-2; 11 bases align to TRBD1. V lost 6 bases, J lost 7 bases, and 11 bases stayed unmatched. Germline V gene sequence: CDR1 SGHRS, CDR2 YFSETQ. The CDR3 is made up of 16 amino acids. CDR3 region: CASTPRDRGVGGELFF. CDR3 DNA: TGCGCCAGCACCCCACGGGACAGGGGGGTTGGCGGGGAGCTGTTTTTT. Complete variable domain (other parts from reference TRBV5-1 and TRBJ2-2): KAGVTQTPRYLIKTRGQQVTLSCSPISGHRSVSWYQQTPGQGLQFLFEYFSETQRNKGNFPGRFSGRQFSNSRSEMNVSTLELGDSALYLCASTPRDRGVGGELFFGEGSRLTVL.